The 7 T cell receptor beta chains below all came from one sample that was sequenced in a study of OX40 agonist ivuxolimab in advanced cancers. The assay was immunoSEQ multiplex PCR, and TCRdb's table has in-frame clones only and misses some. The sample has over 90,000 clones, 94% seen once. This material consisted of CD4+ or CD8+ T cells sorted from blood, taken in a trial of the OX40 agonist ivuxolimab. These receptors were taken from an adult with an advanced solid tumor such as melanoma, head and neck, liver or kidney cancer.

The CDR3 here is CAIRVVASGREDEQYF. The CDR3 region has the DNA TGTGCCATCAGAGTGGTGGCTAGCGGGAGGGAGGACGAGCAGTACTTC. The rearrangement uses TRBV10-3 and TRBJ2-7; 12 bases map to TRBD2. CDR3 size: 16 residues. V shed 6 bases and J 5 bases; nucleotides not matched to a gene: 11. The germline gives CDR1 ENHRY, CDR2 SYGVKD.

The genes are TRBV29-1 and TRBJ1-5, with D tentatively TRBD1 (5 bases). The CDR3 is 15 residues long. CDR1 SQVTM and CDR2 ANQGSEA come from the germline V gene. V gave up 3 bases and J gave up 6 bases, with 18 bases separating them. CDR3 amino acids: CSVEVGAAGGQPQHF. CDR3 DNA: TGCAGCGTTGAGGTCGGGGCAGCGGGGGGTCAGCCCCAGCATTTT.

This clone was counted once. The gene calls are TRBV7-9 and TRBJ2-5; the D gene is possibly TRBD1 (6 bases). Trimming took off 2 bases at V and 4 bases at J, with 8 bases between the two ends. The germline V gene encodes CDR1 SEHNR and CDR2 FQNEAQ (reference sequence). This CDR3 is 13 amino acids long. CDR3 region: CASSLQGLETQYF. The CDR3 DNA follows: TGTGCCAGCAGCTTACAGGGGTTAGAGACCCAGTACTTC.

The CDR3 coding sequence is TGTGCCAGTACCGTGGGGGGGGCCCATTCCAATCAGCCCCAGCATTTT. Its translation is CASTVGGAHSNQPQHF. The J gene is TRBJ1-5, the V gene TRBV19, with D maybe TRBD1 (6 bases). Germline-derived CDR1 and CDR2 are LNHDA and SQIVND (reference sequence). V lost 7 bases and J 3 bases, leaving 19 bases between the germline ends. The CDR3 runs 16 residues.

This clone has just one count. The chain couples TRBV11-2 to TRBJ2-7; D remains ambiguous. V was clipped by 0 bases and J by 0 bases, with 6 bases between them. There are 14 residues in the CDR3. Germline V gene lookup returns CDR1 SGHAT and CDR2 FQNNGV. This chain's CDR3 is CASSLDVYSYEQYF. The CDR3 DNA follows: TGTGCCAGCAGCTTAGATGTTTACTCCTACGAGCAGTACTTC.

In DNA form, the CDR3 reads TGTGCCAGTAGTATAGCCCCAGAGGGGGGGGGCTACACCTTC. It is translated as CASSIAPEGGGYTF. The V call is TRBV19, the J call TRBJ1-2, with D maybe TRBD1 (6 bases). This CDR3 contains 14 residues. Germline assignment: CDR1 LNHDA and CDR2 SQIVND (reference sequence). Trimming took off 1 base at V and 8 bases at J, with 14 bases between the two ends.

This chain joins TRBV6-1 and TRBJ1-5, with 8 positions matching TRBD1. V lost 3 bases, J lost 4 bases, and 2 bases stayed unmatched. The CDR3 loop spans 14 amino acids. The germline V gene has CDR1 MNHNS and CDR2 SASEGT. The CDR3 region is CASSDHRGNQPQHF. In DNA form, the CDR3 reads TGTGCCAGCAGTGATCACAGGGGGAATCAGCCCCAGCATTTT.